This record concerns one TCR beta chain sequence. Its antigen remains unidentified. The source of the sample is a study of shared clonotypes between healthy human individuals. Study-wide results and limits: A small donor pool kept down the genetic and exposure-history diversity that was represented.

Sequencing on ten immunoSEQ deep assay plates was performed for unsorted PBMC DNA. Clones were read by immunoSEQ multiplex PCR, and TCRdb kept only the in-frame ones, dropping some. The top ten clones hold more than 10% of a sample with about 560,000 clones, roughly four fifths of them seen once. V was trimmed by 6 bases and J by 2 bases, leaving 11 bases between them. The CDR3 sequence is 14 residues long. Germline values: CDR1 MDHEN, CDR2 SYDVKM. The chain combines TRBV28 with TRBJ1-5; D gene ambiguous. The source material was PBMCs. The receptor comes from a woman aged 40 to 55 in good health. Some clones in this sample may be carry-over from other donors' samples. This CDR3 is CASRPQRRNQPQHF. The CDR3 nucleotides are TGTGCCAGCAGACCACAGCGGCGCAATCAGCCCCAGCATTTT.